The clone carrying this T cell receptor (beta chain) was counted a single time. This entry is derived from a study of T cells in Graves' hyperthyroidism and ophthalmopathy. There were TCR beta CDR3 regions amplified from RNA transcripts. Using the HTBI primer set, a first-round RT-PCR was run on the TCR CDR3. TCRdb re-derived calls from the multiplex PCR reads in MiXCR, one entry per CDR3 protein. In the table there are about 510,000 distinct CDR3 sequences, 46% of which are singletons. The CDR3 covers 13 residues. The ends lost 2 bases at V and 2 bases at J; junction bases unmatched: 1. CDR1 is DFQATT and CDR2 is SNEGSKA in the germline V gene (reference sequence). Those patients with uncontrolled infection, other autoimmune disease, pregnancy or lactation were excluded. For the diagnoses, clinical symptoms, serum thyroxine and TRAb, thyroid ultrasound and orbital computed tomography were used.

The TCR sequence derives from an adult woman with Graves' disease, either hyperthyroidism or ophthalmopathy (not recorded which). Sequencing was carried out using peripheral blood or thyroid tissue (not recorded which). The rearrangement links TRBV20-1 to TRBJ1-2, with 8 nucleotides matching TRBD1. The CDR3 region has the DNA TGCAGTGCTAGACAGGGGGCAAACTATGGCTACACCTTC. This gives the protein CSARQGANYGYTF.